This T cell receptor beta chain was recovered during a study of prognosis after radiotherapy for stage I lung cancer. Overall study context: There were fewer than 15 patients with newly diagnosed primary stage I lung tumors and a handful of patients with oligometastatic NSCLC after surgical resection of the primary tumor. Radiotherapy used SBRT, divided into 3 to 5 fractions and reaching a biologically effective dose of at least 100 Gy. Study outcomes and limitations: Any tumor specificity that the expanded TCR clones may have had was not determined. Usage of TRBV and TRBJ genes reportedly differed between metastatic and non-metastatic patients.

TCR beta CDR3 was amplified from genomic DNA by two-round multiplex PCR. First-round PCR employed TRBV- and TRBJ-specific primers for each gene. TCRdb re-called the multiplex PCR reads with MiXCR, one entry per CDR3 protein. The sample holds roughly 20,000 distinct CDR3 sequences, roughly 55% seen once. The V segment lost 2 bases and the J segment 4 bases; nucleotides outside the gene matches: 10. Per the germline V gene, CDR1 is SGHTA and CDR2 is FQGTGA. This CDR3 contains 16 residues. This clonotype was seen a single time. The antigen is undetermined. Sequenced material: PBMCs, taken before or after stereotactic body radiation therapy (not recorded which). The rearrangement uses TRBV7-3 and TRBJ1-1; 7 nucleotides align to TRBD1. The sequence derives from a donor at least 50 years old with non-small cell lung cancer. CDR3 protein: CASSLRQGPWGTEAFF. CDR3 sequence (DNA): TGTGCCAGCAGCTTACGACAGGGCCCCTGGGGCACTGAAGCTTTCTTT.